A selection of T cell receptor beta chains follows, all from one sample in a study of shared T cell receptors in the human thymus. Produced via immunoSEQ multiplex PCR; TCRdb's table is partial and in-frame only. Of hundreds of thousands of clones listed, approximately 95% are singletons. Input material: thymocytes. The receptors were sampled from a human donor. Both conserved end residues are part of each CDR3. A D gene is named only where the DNA matches it firmly. Size is omitted from some rows. Given values are once, few, many or a class for expanded clones.

J: TRBJ2-2; size: few; V: TRBV14; D: -; CDR3: CASSPYRAPDGELFF; DNA: TGTGCCAGCAGCCCCTACAGGGCTCCGGACGGGGAGCTGTTTTTT
J: TRBJ2-2; size: -; V: TRBV7-3; D: TRBD1; CDR3: CASRFDRGRTGELFF; DNA: TGTGCCAGCAGATTCGACAGGGGGCGAACCGGGGAGCTGTTTTTT
J: TRBJ2-5; size: -; V: TRBV19; D: TRBD2; CDR3: CASTPPGSSGGETQYF; DNA: TGTGCCAGTACCCCCCCCGGTTCTAGCGGGGGGGAGACCCAGTACTTC
J: TRBJ2-1; size: -; V: TRBV2; D: TRBD1; CDR3: CASNPTWGQGALYNEQFF; DNA: TGTGCCAGCAATCCGACCTGGGGCCAGGGGGCCTTATACAATGAGCAGTTCTTC
J: TRBJ2-3; size: -; V: TRBV7-7; D: -; CDR3: CASSLGPDLSTDTQYF; DNA: TGTGCTAGCAGCTTAGGACCGGACCTAAGCACAGATACGCAGTATTTT
J: TRBJ1-5; size: -; V: TRBV18; D: TRBD1; CDR3: CASSPPGQHPEYQPQHF; DNA: TGTGCCAGCTCACCACCGGGACAGCACCCAGAGTATCAGCCCCAGCATTTT
J: TRBJ2-1; size: once; V: TRBV5-1; D: TRBD2; CDR3: CASSPEVVSETSDDEQFF; DNA: TGCGCCAGCAGCCCGGAAGTCGTTTCGGAGACTAGCGACGATGAGCAGTTCTTC
J: TRBJ2-3; size: once; V: TRBV2; D: TRBD2; CDR3: CASSERTSGRGYTQYF; DNA: TGTGCCAGCAGTGAGCGGACTAGCGGGAGAGGATATACGCAGTATTTT
J: TRBJ2-7; size: once; V: TRBV15; D: TRBD2; CDR3: CATSRGQGGRAYEQYF; DNA: TGTGCCACCAGCAGAGGGCAAGGCGGGAGGGCCTACGAGCAGTACTTC
J: TRBJ2-7; size: -; V: TRBV14; D: TRBD1; CDR3: CASSQSPGQGDEQYF; DNA: TGTGCCAGCAGCCAATCCCCGGGACAGGGGGACGAGCAGTACTTC
J: TRBJ2-4; size: -; V: TRBV14; D: -; CDR3: CASSQAQGGAKNIQYF; DNA: TGTGCCAGCAGCCAAGCACAGGGAGGGGCCAAAAACATTCAGTACTTC
J: TRBJ1-5; size: -; V: TRBV7-9; D: -; CDR3: CASSLSHPGLSSNQPQHF; DNA: TGTGCCAGCAGCTTATCGCACCCGGGGCTCTCGAGCAATCAGCCCCAGCATTTT
J: TRBJ1-5; size: -; V: TRBV14; D: -; CDR3: CASSQEWSVWGVLRNQPQHF; DNA: TGTGCCAGCAGCCAAGAGTGGAGCGTTTGGGGCGTGTTAAGAAATCAGCCCCAGCATTTT
J: TRBJ2-7; size: few; V: TRBV2; D: TRBD1; CDR3: CASSDLMRQGAF; DNA: TGTGCCAGCAGTGATTTGATGCGACAGGGGGCTTTC
J: TRBJ2-7; size: -; V: TRBV28; D: -; CDR3: CASNVAGLACEQYF; DNA: TGTGCCAGCAATGTCGCGGGACTTGCCTGCGAGCAGTACTTC
J: TRBJ1-2; size: -; V: TRBV9; D: TRBD1; CDR3: CASSVDGQGVIDGYTF; DNA: TGTGCCAGCAGCGTAGATGGTCAGGGGGTTATAGATGGCTACACCTTC
J: TRBJ2-3; size: -; V: TRBV2; D: TRBD1; CDR3: CARNRDRALVSTSPQDTQYF; DNA: TGTGCCAGGAATAGGGACAGGGCATTGGTCTCCACATCCCCCCAAGATACGCAGTATTTT
J: TRBJ2-5; size: once; V: TRBV12-5; D: -; CDR3: CASGLKGPKETQYF; DNA: TGTGCTAGTGGTTTAAAGGGCCCCAAAGAGACCCAGTACTTC
J: TRBJ2-3; size: -; V: TRBV7-4; D: -; CDR3: CASRDGLLADTQYF; DNA: TGTGCCAGCAGGGATGGACTGCTCGCAGATACGCAGTATTTT
J: TRBJ2-7; size: -; V: TRBV13; D: -; CDR3: CASSPPLVHEQYF; DNA: TGTGCCAGCAGCCCCCCCCTGGTCCACGAGCAGTACTTC
J: TRBJ1-3; size: -; V: TRBV5-4; D: TRBD1; CDR3: CASSTGGPFGSGNTIYF; DNA: TGTGCCAGCAGCACAGGGGGCCCTTTCGGCTCTGGAAACACCATATATTTT
J: TRBJ2-5; size: -; V: TRBV15; D: -; CDR3: CATSRVRLTQETQYF; DNA: TGTGCCACCAGCAGAGTTCGACTGACGCAAGAGACCCAGTACTTC
J: TRBJ1-2; size: -; V: TRBV7-6; D: -; CDR3: CASSLQREGKGPYGYTF; DNA: TGTGCCAGCAGCCTACAAAGAGAGGGTAAAGGGCCCTATGGCTACACCTTC
J: TRBJ1-5; size: -; V: TRBV28; D: -; CDR3: CASSLEDSYQGRNQPQHF; DNA: TGTGCCAGCAGTTTAGAGGACAGCTACCAGGGGCGCAATCAGCCCCAGCATTTT
J: TRBJ2-5; size: -; V: TRBV7-4; D: -; CDR3: CASSPGGGPPVAQYF; DNA: TGTGCCAGCAGCCCAGGGGGGGGGCCCCCGGTGGCCCAGTACTTC
J: TRBJ1-2; size: once; V: TRBV11-2; D: TRBD1; CDR3: CASSLVTGGSKGYTF; DNA: TGTGCCAGCAGCTTAGTTACAGGGGGCTCGAAGGGCTACACCTTC
J: TRBJ1-2; size: -; V: TRBV5-1; D: -; CDR3: CASSPVHSANYGYTF; DNA: TGCGCCAGCAGCCCCGTGCACAGTGCTAACTATGGCTACACCTTC
J: TRBJ1-5; size: -; V: TRBV29-1; D: -; CDR3: CSVAEGAVDSNQPQHF; DNA: TGCAGCGTTGCGGAAGGGGCTGTGGATAGCAATCAGCCCCAGCATTTT
J: TRBJ1-5; size: -; V: TRBV27; D: TRBD1; CDR3: CASSRTGGPRSNQPQHF; DNA: TGTGCCAGCAGTAGGACAGGGGGCCCTAGGAGCAATCAGCCCCAGCATTTT
J: TRBJ2-3; size: -; V: TRBV7-6; D: TRBD2; CDR3: CASTRASGDPDTQYF; DNA: TGTGCCAGCACCCGAGCTAGCGGGGACCCAGATACGCAGTATTTT
J: TRBJ2-7; size: -; V: TRBV6-1; D: TRBD1; CDR3: CASSDFRDRGLYEQYF; DNA: TGTGCCAGCAGTGATTTTAGGGACAGGGGATTATACGAGCAGTACTTC
J: TRBJ1-3; size: -; V: TRBV4-1; D: -; CDR3: CASSQPPGGSSGNTIYF; DNA: TGCGCCAGCAGCCAACCCCCGGGGGGAAGCTCTGGAAACACCATATATTTT
J: TRBJ2-6; size: -; V: TRBV30; D: -; CDR3: CAWTPGGPGGANVLTF; DNA: TGTGCCTGGACCCCCGGCGGACCGGGTGGGGCCAACGTCCTGACTTTC
J: TRBJ2-3; size: -; V: TRBV4-2; D: TRBD1; CDR3: CASSQEPDGTGHRGSRTDTQYF; DNA: TGTGCCAGCAGCCAAGAACCCGACGGGACAGGCCACCGGGGTAGCCGCACAGATACGCAGTATTTT
J: TRBJ2-3; size: -; V: TRBV7-2; D: -; CDR3: CASSFNGRDGPTDTQYF; DNA: TGTGCCAGCAGCTTTAATGGGCGGGACGGCCCGACAGATACGCAGTATTTT
J: TRBJ2-7; size: -; V: TRBV4-2; D: -; CDR3: CASSLTWQGSSEQYF; DNA: TGTGCCAGCAGCTTGACGTGGCAGGGCTCTTCCGAGCAGTACTTC
J: TRBJ2-1; size: -; V: TRBV11-2; D: -; CDR3: CASSPPRAESSYNEQFF; DNA: TGTGCCAGCAGCCCCCCCCGAGCTGAGAGCTCCTACAATGAGCAGTTCTTC
J: TRBJ1-5; size: -; V: TRBV10-3; D: -; CDR3: CAISELPWLQNSNQPQHF; DNA: TGTGCCATCAGTGAGTTACCCTGGTTACAGAACAGCAATCAGCCCCAGCATTTT
J: TRBJ1-4; size: -; V: TRBV21-1; D: -; CDR3: CASSNLREGEKLFF; DNA: TGTGCCAGCAGCAATCTTAGGGAGGGGGAAAAACTGTTTTTT
J: TRBJ1-2; size: -; V: TRBV19; D: TRBD1; CDR3: CASSMGQGNYGYTF; DNA: TGTGCCAGTAGTATGGGACAGGGGAACTATGGCTACACCTTC
J: TRBJ2-7; size: -; V: TRBV7-3; D: TRBD1; CDR3: CASSLKGRQGKRSYEQYF; DNA: TGTGCCAGCAGCTTAAAGGGAAGACAGGGCAAAAGGAGCTACGAGCAGTACTTC
J: TRBJ2-1; size: -; V: TRBV4-3; D: TRBD1; CDR3: CASSQEPGGRYNEQFF; DNA: TGCGCCAGCAGCCAAGAACCAGGGGGCAGGTACAATGAGCAGTTCTTC
J: TRBJ2-4; size: -; V: TRBV2; D: TRBD1; CDR3: CASSPGQGGPALAKNIQYF; DNA: TGTGCCAGCTCTCCCGGACAGGGGGGTCCAGCCTTAGCCAAAAACATTCAGTACTTC